This T cell receptor beta chain stems from a study of cytomegalovirus exposure and HLA in healthy donors. Study results and caveats: In vitro data verified three CMV-associated chains as specific for CMV antigens. Rates of TCR association differed by HLA locus in a later analysis, with DRB1 highest and HLA-C lowest. A missense DCLRE1C variant was associated with V- and J-gene trimming of TCR beta chains in a later analysis, and an independent cohort replicated the association.

Both 60 Vbeta primers and 13 Jbeta primers went into the PCR. Assay used: immunoSEQ multiplex PCR; TCRdb lists only in-frame clones, some missing. The data hold 200,000 or so clones, with about 82% observed a single time. Concerning this clone itself: What it recognizes is unknown.

The CDR3 runs 14 residues. Germline-derived CDR1 and CDR2 are SEHNR and FQNEAQ (reference sequence). Trimming took 3 bases from V and 0 from J, leaving 6 bases between them. The J gene is TRBJ1-5, the V gene TRBV7-9; no firm D call. Sequences were obtained from PBMCs. This sequence originates from a man aged 25 to 40 in good health and CMV-seronegative. The CDR3 loop reads CASSLEYSNQPQHF. The CDR3, as DNA: TGTGCCAGCAGCTTGGAGTATAGCAATCAGCCCCAGCATTTT.